The clone carrying this T cell receptor beta chain appeared a single time. Antigen specificity is unknown. The record originates from a study of cytomegalovirus exposure and HLA in healthy donors. Study results and limitations: That first-cohort TCR clusters tended to co-occur in the roughly 130 validation repertoires was found in a later analysis. Testing in vitro showed a few CMV-associated chains specific for CMV antigens.

This table comes from immunoSEQ multiplex PCR, and its TCRdb copy is limited to in-frame clones, with some not included. The sample includes 150,000 to 200,000 clones, around 86% seen only once; the top ten take roughly 1.5%. The J segment lost 1 base and the V segment lost 1 base, leaving 3 bases of the junction unmatched. Per germline, CDR1 SSHAT and CDR2 FNYEAQ (reference sequence). This CDR3 comprises 15 residues. The sample taken for sequencing was PBMCs. The receptor was isolated from a woman aged 18-29 years in good health and CMV-seronegative. The rearrangement joins TRBV7-7 to TRBJ2-5; TRBD2 matches 7 bases. For the CDR3, the DNA is TGTGCCAGCAGCTTAGGAGGGAGGGTCCAAGAGACCCAGTACTTC. Translated, it gives CASSLGGRVQETQYF.